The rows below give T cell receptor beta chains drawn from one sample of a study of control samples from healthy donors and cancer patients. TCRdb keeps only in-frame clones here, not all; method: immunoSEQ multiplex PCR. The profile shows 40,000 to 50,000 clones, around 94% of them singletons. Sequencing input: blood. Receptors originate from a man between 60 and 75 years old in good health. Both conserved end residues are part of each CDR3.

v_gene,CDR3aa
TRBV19,CASRNRVIYEQYF
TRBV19,CASSINSGRAGGELFF
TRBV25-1,CASRSAGRDEQYF
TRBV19,CASSSKSLAGVRSSYNEQFF
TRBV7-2,CASSLWTGGYGYTF
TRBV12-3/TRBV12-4,CASSLAAGNEQYF
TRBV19,CASSIGHSNSGNTIYF
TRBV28,CASSYSTGGRETQYF
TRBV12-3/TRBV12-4,CASLAEEDTQYF
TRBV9,CASSNPTLSYGYTF
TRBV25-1,CASSEGGGPYEQYF
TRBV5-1,CASSRTSGSNQETQYF
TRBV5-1,CASSHPGLAGGVAYEQYF
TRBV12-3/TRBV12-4,CASSLETSYEQYF
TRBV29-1,CSVASGLSYEQYF
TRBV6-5,CASSYWQRNNEQFF